The 32 T cell receptor beta chains given below trace back to one sample, sequenced in a study of CD8+ T cells in alopecia areata. Following extraction, RNA underwent reverse transcription to cDNA, which served as the sequencing template. TCRdb keeps only in-frame clones here, not all; method: immunoSEQ multiplex PCR. The sample contains roughly 120,000 clones, none occurring once; about 20% lies in the top ten. Sequenced material: lesional skin. All receptors derive from a C3H/HeJ mouse with alopecia areata. This strain's MHC haplotype is H2-k.

In its sample, this clone was seen many times. The translated DNA and TCRdb's protein are not identical at residue 11; the protein here was translated from the DNA. The gene names given are mouse names. The sequence runs out 3 residues before the end of the CDR3; the remainder is reconstructed from the germline J gene. The V and J genes are TRBV13-3 and TRBJ1-3; 8 positions agree with TRBD1. V dropped 3 bases and J dropped 7; count of bases not matched to a gene: 6. The V gene's germline CDR1 is NNHDY and CDR2 SYVADS. The CDR3 has 14 amino acids. The chain's CDR3 is CASSVRTGTNTLYF. The part of the CDR3 DNA that was read is TGTGCCAGCAGTGTACGGACAGGGACGAATACG.

In the case of this clone: Gene names follow the mouse nomenclature. The read terminates 4 residues before the CDR3 end, so the remaining end is supplied by the germline J gene. The chain combines TRBV1 with TRBJ1-4, with 9 positions matching TRBD1. V shed 8 bases and J 4 bases; nucleotides not matched to a gene: 2. The CDR3 length is 13 residues. Germline assignment: CDR1 NSQYPW and CDR2 LRSPGD (reference sequence). CDR3 DNA (partial): TGCACCTGCCGGGGACAGGGCAACGAA. Amino acid sequence: CTCRGQGNE. The full CDR3 reads CTCRGQGNERLFF.

This clone showed up just a few times. The listed genes are named as in mouse. Read data end 4 residues before the CDR3 end; the end is taken from the germline J gene. The chain carries TRBV17 and TRBJ2-1; 8 bases agree with TRBD2. The germline gives CDR1 MNHDT, CDR2 YYDKIL. Unmatched junction bases numbered 4, after V lost 0 bases and J lost 6 bases. This CDR3 is 15 amino acids long. The CDR3 sequence is CASSRERGGAAEQFF. CDR3 DNA (partial): TGTGCTAGCAGTAGAGAGAGGGGGGGCGCTGCT.

In its sample, this clone was seen a few times. The genes are named according to mouse. Coverage ceases 4 residues before the CDR3 finishes, and the germline J gene fills in the end. This chain uses TRBV13-3 with TRBJ2-7; a possible D gene is TRBD2 (6 bases). Germline V lookup: CDR1 NNHDY, CDR2 SYVADS. The CDR3 covers 13 residues. V shed 4 bases and J shed 1 base, with 9 bases lying between them. Incomplete CDR3 DNA: TGTGCCAGCAGTTCCCTGGGGTCCTAT. This codes for CASSSLGSY. The full CDR3 protein is CASSSLGSYEQYF.

This clone has just a few counts. Gene names denote mouse genes. The read gets to within 4 residues of the CDR3 end, and the germline J gene fills in the rest. J is TRBJ2-5 and V is TRBV13-3, with a weak D call TRBD2 (6 bases). Germline V gene data show CDR1 as NNHDY and CDR2 as SYVADS. With 5 bases removed from V and 0 bases from J, the gap between germline ends came to 13 bases. The CDR3 runs to 15 residues. The DNA read from the CDR3 is TGTGCCAGCAGGAGGCTGGGGAGTAACCAAGAC. This codes for CASRRLGSNQD. The whole CDR3 region reads CASRRLGSNQDTQYF.

As concerns this clone: TCRdb's protein sequence differs at residue 11 from the translated DNA; the protein presented here follows the DNA. Gene names and germline refer to mouse. The read ends 3 residues before the CDR3 terminus; that terminus is restored from the germline J gene. This chain uses TRBV13-3 with TRBJ1-6, with 8 bases aligning to TRBD1. TRBJ1-6 is designated an ORF whose function remains uncertain. The ends lost 5 bases at V and 5 bases at J; junction bases unmatched: 3. The CDR3 sequence is 14 residues long. The germline gives CDR1 NNHDY, CDR2 SYVADS. The DNA read from the CDR3 is TGTGCCAGCAGGGACAGGGTAAATAATTCGCCC. Translating gives CASRDRVNNSP. The full CDR3 is CASRDRVNNSPLYF.

There are many counts of this clone. The genes and germline here are from mouse. The read ends 4 residues early relative to the CDR3; the germline J gene fills the gap. The chain joins TRBV13-3 to TRBJ2-1, with D tentatively TRBD2 (6 bases). Germline assignment: CDR1 NNHDY and CDR2 SYVADS. Between the trimmed V and J ends, which lost 6 bases and 4 bases, there was a span of 11 bases. CDR3 size: 13 residues. This CDR3 is CASIGTSYAEQFF. CDR3 bases read: TGTGCCAGCATCGGGACTTCTTATGCT.

Note on this clone: Gene names refer to mouse genes. The read gets to within 4 residues of the CDR3 end, and the germline J gene fills in the rest. V usage is TRBV19 and J usage is TRBJ2-7; 10 nucleotides agree with TRBD2. The CDR3 has 13 amino acids. From germline, CDR1 is FNHDT and CDR2 SITEND (reference sequence). CDR3: CASSDWGVYEQYF. The sequenced part of the CDR3 DNA is TGTGCCAGCTCCGACTGGGGGGTTTAT.

On this clone: Gene names and germline match the mouse. The CDR3 extends 4 residues past the end of the read, so its final part is completed from the germline J gene. The gene calls are TRBV13-3 and TRBJ2-7, with TRBD1 matching 8 bases. The CDR3 is 14 residues long. Germline V CDR1 and CDR2: NNHDY, SYVADS. CDR3 protein: CASSDSGGAYEQYF. Incomplete CDR3 DNA: TGTGCCAGCAGTGACTCAGGGGGCGCGTAT.

This clone was counted ten times or more. Gene names and germline refer to mouse. The read gets to within 4 residues of the CDR3 end, and the germline J gene fills in the rest. The chain joins TRBV1 to TRBJ1-4, with TRBD1 as a possible D gene (5 bases). The CDR3 loop spans 13 amino acids. The germline V gene encodes CDR1 NSQYPW and CDR2 LRSPGD (reference sequence). The germline V and J ends were trimmed by 3 bases and 4 bases, with 6 bases remaining between them. This CDR3 is CTCSATVNERLFF. CDR3 DNA, as far as it was read: TGCACCTGCAGTGCGACAGTCAACGAA. Drawing the rest from reference TRBV1 and TRBJ1-4, the complete variable domain is VTLLEQNPRWRLVPRGQAVNLRCILKNSQYPWMSWYQQDLQKQLQWLFTLRSPGDKEVKSLPGADYLATRVTDTELRLQVANMSQGRTLYCTCSATVNERLFFGHGTKLSVL.

This clone was counted ten times or more. Mouse germline and gene names are used. The CDR3 is cut off 4 residues early in the read; its end comes from the germline J gene. The chain uses TRBV13-3 and TRBJ1-2; D is possibly TRBD1 (6 bases). In germline, CDR1 is NNHDY, CDR2 SYVADS. The CDR3 is made up of 14 amino acids. Trimming stripped 3 bases from V and 1 base from J, with 10 bases between. The chain's CDR3 is CASSGTDLNSDYTF. The sequenced part of the CDR3 DNA is TGTGCCAGCAGTGGGACAGACCTAAACTCC.

On this clone: Germline and genes: mouse. The sequenced fragment ends 4 residues before the CDR3 boundary, so the rest is inferred from the germline J gene. At the DNA level, this CDR3 is encoded by other sequences in the same sample as well. This chain uses TRBV13-3 with TRBJ2-5, with D possibly being TRBD1 (6 bases). Germline CDR1 and CDR2: NNHDY and SYVADS. CDR3 length: 14 amino acids. The sequenced CDR3 bases are TGTGCCAGCAGTGATGAGGGGAGGGGGGAC. Its translation is CASSDEGRGD. The CDR3 as a whole reads CASSDEGRGDTQYF.

Only a few counts were recorded for this clone. Germline and genes: mouse. The CDR3 goes on 4 residues after the read ends, and that part is filled in from the germline J gene. The V gene is TRBV13-3, the J gene TRBJ1-4; 10 bases map to TRBD1. The junction had 7 bases not matched to a gene; V was cut back by 5 bases and J by 6 bases. CDR1 is NNHDY and CDR2 is SYVADS in the germline V gene. This CDR3 has 15 amino acids. The sequenced CDR3 bases are TGTGCCAGCAGACTGGCCGGGACAGGGGACGAA. Amino acid sequence: CASRLAGTGDE. The whole CDR3 is CASRLAGTGDERLFF.

Of note for this clone: Germline and genes: mouse. The CDR3 extends 4 residues past the end of the read, so its final part is completed from the germline J gene. The chain joins TRBV13-3 to TRBJ2-7, with 11 bases aligning to TRBD2. The CDR3 consists of 14 residues. CDR1 and CDR2 (germline): NNHDY, SYVADS. CDR3 amino acids: CASMVTGGDYEQYF. The sequenced part of the CDR3 DNA is TGTGCCAGCATGGTGACTGGGGGGGATTAT.

The sample holds many counts of this clone. Each gene name is a mouse one. The sequenced fragment ends 4 residues before the CDR3 boundary, so the rest is inferred from the germline J gene. The J gene is TRBJ1-2, the V gene TRBV13-3; TRBD1 might be the D (6 bases). The CDR3 spans 14 residues. The germline gives CDR1 NNHDY, CDR2 SYVADS. The ends were cut back, 2 bases at V and 3 bases at J, with 11 bases in the middle. The CDR3 bases that were read are TGTGCCAGCAGTGACCCAGGGGAGGACTCC. It encodes CASSDPGEDS. The whole CDR3 region reads CASSDPGEDSDYTF.

A note on this clone: The TCRdb protein fails to match the DNA translation at residue 14; the protein reported here was translated from the DNA. Genes and germline come from the mouse. The read is 3 residues too short to cover the CDR3 end, so that end is filled in from the germline J gene. V and J are TRBV13-3 and TRBJ1-6, with 9 bases fitting TRBD1. TRBJ1-6 is recorded as an ORF, its role being uncertain. Trimming at V came to 0 bases and at J to 7 bases, leaving 8 bases not matched to a gene. The germline V gene encodes CDR1 NNHDY and CDR2 SYVADS. CDR3 length: 17 amino acids. This CDR3 reads CASSDARDREGNSPLYF. The sequenced part of the CDR3 DNA is TGTGCCAGCAGTGATGCAAGGGACAGGGAGGGGAATTCGCCC.

On this clone itself: Mouse germline and gene names are used. The sequenced fragment ends 4 residues before the CDR3 boundary, so the rest is inferred from the germline J gene. The V gene is TRBV13-3, the J gene TRBJ1-4; the match to TRBD1 covers 9 bases. Per the germline V gene, CDR1 is NNHDY and CDR2 is SYVADS. The junction had 6 bases not matched to a gene; V was cut back by 3 bases and J by 0 bases. The CDR3 consists of 17 residues. The DNA read from the CDR3 is TGTGCCAGCAGTGGGGCCGGGACAGGGATTTCCAACGAA. Translation gives CASSGAGTGISNE. The full CDR3 is CASSGAGTGISNERLFF. The full variable domain, rest sourced from reference TRBV13-3 and TRBJ1-4, is EAAVTQSPRSKVAVTGGKVTLSCHQTNNHDYMYWYRQDTGHGLRLIHYSYVADSTEKGDIPDGYKASRPSQENFSLILELASLSQTAVYFCASSGAGTGISNERLFFGHGTKLSVL.

About this clone itself: Here the gene names and germline are mouse. The read terminates 4 residues before the CDR3 end, so the remaining end is supplied by the germline J gene. This chain connects TRBV17 to TRBJ2-2; D not resolved. Trimming stripped 1 base from V and 1 base from J, with 13 bases between. The CDR3 extends over 17 amino acids. Looked up from germline, CDR1 is MNHDT and CDR2 is YYDKIL. The part of the CDR3 DNA that was read is TGTGCTAGCAGTAGAGGTATTTCCAGGAGAAACACCGGG. This codes for CASSRGISRRNTG. In full, the CDR3 is CASSRGISRRNTGQLYF.

This clone has only a few counts. Gene names and germline refer to mouse. The read finishes 4 residues shy of the CDR3 end, and the germline J gene is used to complete it. The V and J genes are TRBV13-3 and TRBJ1-1; D is uncertain. Between the trimmed V and J ends, which lost 0 bases and 4 bases, there was a span of 13 bases. This CDR3 region has 15 residues. Per germline, CDR1 NNHDY and CDR2 SYVADS. CDR3 bases read: TGTGCCAGCAGTGATGCACAGCCCGGAGGCACA. Translating gives CASSDAQPGGT. The full CDR3 reads CASSDAQPGGTEVFF.

Notes on this clone: The gene symbols are mouse symbols. The read gets to within 4 residues of the CDR3 end, and the germline J gene fills in the rest. V usage is TRBV13-3 and J usage is TRBJ1-4; 8 nucleotides align to TRBD1. Germline values: CDR1 NNHDY, CDR2 SYVADS. There are 14 residues in the CDR3. The CDR3 DNA, read in part, is TGTGCCAGCAGAATGACAGGGGAGGGCGAA. Translating gives CASRMTGEGE. The whole CDR3 reads CASRMTGEGERLFF.

This clone was found a few times. The junction departs from the called germline gene at one end, perhaps through a read error. Gene names denote mouse genes. The read ends 4 residues shy of where the CDR3 ends; the end is completed using the germline J gene. The chain employs TRBV19 and TRBJ2-1; D is possibly TRBD1 (6 bases). The CDR3 loop spans 14 amino acids. In germline, CDR1 is FNHDT, CDR2 SITEND (reference sequence). CDR3 protein: CVSSISGQYAEQFF. The sequenced part of the CDR3 DNA is TGTGTCAGCAGTATCTCGGGACAATATGCT.

In the case of this clone: TCRdb's protein and the DNA translation differ at residue 11; the protein here comes from the DNA. Here the gene names and germline are mouse. The read gets to within 3 residues of the CDR3 end, and the germline J gene fills in the rest. V gene TRBV13-3 combines with J gene TRBJ1-3; 7 positions agree with TRBD1. The CDR3 has 14 amino acids. Trimming cost V 5 bases and J 2 bases; bases outside gene matches: 4. Germline-derived CDR1 and CDR2 are NNHDY and SYVADS. CDR3 region: CASRTGLAGNTLYF. The sequenced CDR3 bases are TGTGCCAGCAGGACAGGGTTGGCTGGAAATACG.

This clone was recorded at least ten times. The gene symbols are mouse symbols. The observed sequence ends 4 residues before the CDR3 terminus, with the missing tail filled in from the germline J gene. This chain joins TRBV13-3 and TRBJ1-1; D may be TRBD1 (5 bases). The CDR3 is 14 residues long. V was cut by 4 bases and J by 0 bases, with 10 bases left in between. The V gene's germline CDR1 is NNHDY and CDR2 SYVADS. The CDR3 here is CASSFGHTNTEVFF. The DNA read from the CDR3 is TGTGCCAGCAGTTTCGGACACACAAACACA.

Comments on this clone: The gene names given are mouse names. The read ends 4 residues before the CDR3 terminus; that terminus is restored from the germline J gene. The rearrangement joins TRBV1 to TRBJ1-4, with D possibly being TRBD1 (6 bases). The CDR3 covers 17 residues. Trimming stripped 0 bases from V and 4 bases from J, with 15 bases between. The V gene's germline CDR1 is NSQYPW and CDR2 LRSPGD (reference sequence). CDR3 bases read: TGCACCTGCAGTGCAGATCGAGGCAGGGGAGGCAACGAA. It is translated as CTCSADRGRGGNE. The entire CDR3 protein reads CTCSADRGRGGNERLFF.

This clone was recorded a few times. A mismatch at residue 14 separates the TCRdb protein from the translated DNA, so the protein presented here was translated from the DNA. The listed genes are named as in mouse. The read halts 3 residues ahead of the CDR3 end, with the missing end drawn from the germline J gene. The chain joins TRBV19 to TRBJ1-3; 9 bases align to TRBD1. The V segment lost 0 bases and the J segment 0 bases; nucleotides outside the gene matches: 4. CDR3 length: 17 residues. Germline values: CDR1 FNHDT, CDR2 SITEND (reference sequence). The CDR3 is CASSIGGQGVSGNTLYF. The CDR3 DNA, read in part, is TGTGCCAGCAGTATAGGGGGACAGGGTGTTTCTGGAAATACG.

Regarding this clone: Any gene name here is a mouse gene name. The read terminates 4 residues ahead of where the CDR3 ends, so the germline J gene completes it. The chain links TRBV19 to TRBJ2-5; possibly TRBD2 for D (7 bases). The CDR3 extends over 15 amino acids. Germline V gene sequence: CDR1 FNHDT, CDR2 SITEND (reference sequence). Trimming cost V 3 bases and J 0 bases, with 11 bases left between them. CDR3 bases read: TGTGCCAGCAGTAAGGGGGGCCTTAACCAAGAC. Residues: CASSKGGLNQD. The complete CDR3 reads CASSKGGLNQDTQYF.

This clone was seen a handful of times. Gene names are the mouse ones. With the read ending 4 residues before the CDR3 end, the germline J gene is used to fill in that end. This rearrangement joins TRBV13-3 to TRBJ2-3; 14 bases map to TRBD2. Trimming at V came to 2 bases and at J to 2 bases, leaving 4 bases not matched to a gene. Germline lookup yields CDR1 NNHDY and CDR2 SYVADS. This CDR3 has 17 amino acids. Incomplete CDR3 DNA: TGTGCCAGCAGTGACCCGGGACTGGGGGGGCATGCAGAA. Translating it yields CASSDPGLGGHAE. The CDR3 reads in full as CASSDPGLGGHAETLYF.

The sample holds a few counts of this clone. The gene names given are mouse names. The CDR3 end is not reached by the read, which stops 4 residues before it; the germline J gene fills it in. The chain employs TRBV13-3 and TRBJ1-4; tentatively, D is TRBD1 (6 bases). CDR3 length: 15 amino acids. V lost 3 bases to trimming and J lost 0 bases, with 9 bases between them. Germline V CDR1 and CDR2: NNHDY, SYVADS. The CDR3 loop is CASSGDIFSNERLFF. The covered CDR3 bases are TGTGCCAGCAGTGGGGACATTTTTTCCAACGAA.

This clone was observed at least ten times. The listed genes are named as in mouse. The read is 4 residues too short to cover the CDR3 end, so that end is filled in from the germline J gene. J is TRBJ2-1 and V is TRBV13-3; possibly TRBD1 for D (5 bases). The V end lost 0 bases, the J end lost 3 bases, and 13 bases lay between the germline ends. The length of the CDR3 is 16 residues. Per the germline V gene, CDR1 is NNHDY and CDR2 is SYVADS. CDR3 loop: CASSDAGRGRYAEQFF. The sequenced CDR3 bases are TGTGCCAGCAGTGATGCGGGGAGGGGTCGCTATGCT.

The table lists this clone with a few counts. Its ends do not fully match the called genes, so a read error is possible. Mouse gene names and germline throughout. The read stops 4 residues short of the end of the CDR3; the missing end is completed from the germline J gene. V is TRBV14 and J is TRBJ1-4; TRBD1 agrees at 8 bases. The CDR3 has 16 residues. Per germline, CDR1 SGHDT and CDR2 FRDEAV. CDR3 DNA, as far as it was read: TGTGCCAGCAGTTGGACAGGGACCTTTTCCGACGAA. This translates into CASSWTGTFSDE. The CDR3 in full is CASSWTGTFSDERLFF. Full variable domain (missing parts from reference TRBV14 and TRBJ1-4): EAGVTQSPRYAVLQEGQAVSFWCDPISGHDTLYWYQQPRDQGPQLLVYFRDEAVIDNSQLPSDRFSAVRPKGTNSTLKIQSAKQGDTATYLCASSWTGTFSDERLFFGHGTKLSVL.

On this clone itself: The genes are named according to mouse. The CDR3 end lies 4 residues beyond the end of the read and is filled in from the germline J gene. The rearrangement uses TRBV13-3 and TRBJ1-1; D is possibly TRBD1 (6 bases). The CDR3 consists of 15 residues. Germline CDR1 is NNHDY and CDR2 is SYVADS. V shed 3 bases and J shed 3 bases, with 15 bases lying between them. CDR3 loop: CASSAQQGSDTEVFF. The CDR3 bases that were read are TGTGCCAGCAGTGCACAACAGGGATCGGACACA.

A word on this clone: The gene symbols are mouse symbols. The missing CDR3 end, 4 residues past where the read stops, is filled in from the germline J gene. The rearrangement uses TRBV1 and TRBJ2-5, with 7 bases lining up with TRBD1. The CDR3 has 15 amino acids. Germline trimming cut 3 bases from V and 3 bases from J; bases unmatched to any gene: 6. Germline values: CDR1 NSQYPW, CDR2 LRSPGD (reference sequence). The CDR3 spells CTCSAPPGQQDTQYF. The DNA read from the CDR3 is TGCACCTGCAGTGCCCCACCGGGACAGCAAGAC.